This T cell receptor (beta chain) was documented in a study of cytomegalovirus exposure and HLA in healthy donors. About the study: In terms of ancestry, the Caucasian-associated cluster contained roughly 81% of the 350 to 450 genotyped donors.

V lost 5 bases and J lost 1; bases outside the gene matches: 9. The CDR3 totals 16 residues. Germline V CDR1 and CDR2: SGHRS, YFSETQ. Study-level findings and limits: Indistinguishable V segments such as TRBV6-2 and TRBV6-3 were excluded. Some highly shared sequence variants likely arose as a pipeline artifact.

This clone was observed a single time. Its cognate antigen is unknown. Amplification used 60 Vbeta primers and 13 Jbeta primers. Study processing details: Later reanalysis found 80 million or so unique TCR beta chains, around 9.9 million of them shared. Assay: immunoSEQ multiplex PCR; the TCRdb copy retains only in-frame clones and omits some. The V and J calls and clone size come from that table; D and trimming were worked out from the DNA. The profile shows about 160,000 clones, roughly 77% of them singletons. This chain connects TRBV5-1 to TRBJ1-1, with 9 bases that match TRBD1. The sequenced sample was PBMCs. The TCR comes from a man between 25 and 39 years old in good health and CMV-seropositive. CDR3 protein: CASSLEPGQGNTEAFF. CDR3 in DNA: TGCGCCAGCAGTCTGGAACCGGGACAGGGGAACACTGAAGCTTTCTTT.